Below are 21 T cell receptor beta chains sequenced from a single sample in a study of cytomegalovirus exposure and HLA in healthy donors. The PCR ran on 60 Vbeta and 13 Jbeta primers. Only in-frame clones appear in the TCRdb table, and some are missing; sequencing was by immunoSEQ multiplex PCR. This sample's table reports 70,000 or so clones. Source material: PBMCs. The source of these receptors is a man between 35 and 55 years old in good health and CMV-seronegative.

The chain uses TRBV28 and TRBJ1-3; D unclear. CDR3 length: 17 amino acids. Trimming left V 4 bases short and J 0 bases short, with 16 bases between. In germline, CDR1 is MDHEN, CDR2 SYDVKM. CDR3 region: CASSSDLRGFSGNTIYF. The CDR3 coding sequence is TGTGCCAGCAGTTCCGATCTACGGGGATTCTCTGGAAACACCATATATTTT.

V is TRBV9 and J is TRBJ2-7; 7 nucleotides agree with TRBD2. Germline assignment: CDR1 SGDLS and CDR2 YYNGEE. J gave up 6 bases and V 4 bases, and 10 bases lay outside the gene matches. This CDR3 has 14 amino acids. The chain's CDR3 is CASSLLGGRGEQYF. For the CDR3, the DNA is TGTGCCAGCAGCCTACTGGGAGGGCGCGGCGAGCAGTACTTC.

The rearrangement uses TRBV6-6 and TRBJ1-4; no clear D. Trimming removed 2 bases at V and 2 bases at J, with 12 bases between. CDR1 and CDR2 (germline): MNHNY, SVGAGI (reference sequence). The CDR3 consists of 16 residues. The CDR3 protein is CASSYLRLRTNEKLFF. DNA of the CDR3: TGTGCCAGCAGTTACCTCAGGCTCCGGACTAATGAAAAACTGTTTTTT.

The V call is TRBV10-3, the J call TRBJ2-7; the match to TRBD1 covers 8 bases. J gave up 0 bases and V 0 bases, and 4 bases lay outside the gene matches. Germline lookup yields CDR1 ENHRY and CDR2 SYGVKD. CDR3 length equals 16 residues. CDR3 in amino acids: CAISESRQGASYEQYF. Written as DNA, the CDR3 is TGTGCCATCAGTGAGTCGAGGCAGGGGGCCTCCTACGAGCAGTACTTC.

The chain recombines TRBV10-3 with TRBJ1-5, with 7 positions matching TRBD1. Germline V gene data show CDR1 as ENHRY and CDR2 as SYGVKD. With V trimmed by 6 bases and J by 3 bases, 2 bases remained unmatched. The CDR3 contains 13 residues. The CDR3 protein is CAISGTDNQPQHF. For the CDR3, the DNA is TGTGCCATCAGCGGGACAGACAATCAGCCCCAGCATTTT.

V usage is TRBV4-2 and J usage is TRBJ2-5, with D tentatively TRBD2 (7 bases). The CDR3 is 16 residues long. V lost 2 bases and J 5 bases, leaving 18 bases between the germline ends. The germline gives CDR1 LGHNA, CDR2 YNFKEQ. The CDR3 DNA is TGTGCCAGCAGCCAATTGGGGGCGGGGGCCAGGGAGACCCAGTACTTC. Translated: CASSQLGAGARETQYF.

V gene TRBV7-9 combines with J gene TRBJ2-2, with D tentatively TRBD2 (5 bases). In germline, CDR1 is SEHNR, CDR2 FQNEAQ (reference sequence). V dropped 5 bases and J dropped 5 bases, with 27 bases sitting between them. The CDR3 length is 19 residues. The CDR3 protein is CASSPGIFTGELGTGELFF. For the CDR3, the DNA is TGTGCCAGCAGCCCCGGGATCTTCACCGGGGAGCTGGGGACCGGGGAGCTGTTTTTT.

The chain couples TRBV11-2 to TRBJ1-2; TRBD1 agrees at 12 bases. The CDR3 contains 19 residues. CDR1 and CDR2 (germline): SGHAT, FQNNGV. V shed 1 base, J shed 7 bases, and the junction held 16 bases outside the gene matches. The CDR3 is CASSLGRLVPGQGAGGYTF. The CDR3 nucleotides are TGTGCCAGCAGCTTAGGACGGTTGGTACCGGGACAGGGGGCCGGTGGCTACACCTTC.

The chain has TRBV6-1 and TRBJ2-4; D perhaps matches TRBD1 (6 bases). The CDR3 has 16 amino acids. Germline CDR1 reads MNHNS; CDR2 reads SASEGT. The germline V and J ends were trimmed by 1 base and 0 bases, with 10 bases remaining between them. CDR3 protein: CASSEGTALAKNIQYF. In DNA form, the CDR3 reads TGTGCCAGCAGTGAAGGGACAGCTCTAGCCAAAAACATTCAGTACTTC.

The rearrangement links TRBV7-2 to TRBJ2-1; tentatively, D is TRBD1 (6 bases). Germline V lookup: CDR1 SGHTA, CDR2 FQGNSA. The CDR3 runs to 14 residues. Trimming shortened V by 4 bases and J by 8 bases, and 15 bases separated the two germline ends. The CDR3 is CASSSRQVFDEQFF. The DNA of the CDR3 is TGTGCCAGCAGCTCTCGACAGGTCTTCGATGAGCAGTTCTTC.

The rearrangement joins TRBV27 to TRBJ2-7; possibly TRBD1 for D (6 bases). Germline CDR1 is MNHEY and CDR2 is SMNVEV (reference sequence). This CDR3 contains 15 residues. Trimming removed 6 bases from V and 2 bases from J, with 17 bases in between. DNA for the CDR3: TGTGCCAGCAGCCTCCTAGGACAGTTTCCCTACGAGCAGTACTTC. It yields the protein CASSLLGQFPYEQYF.

The gene calls are TRBV6-5 and TRBJ2-2; TRBD2 agrees at 9 bases. There are 15 residues in the CDR3. Germline CDR1 is MNHEY and CDR2 is SVGAGI. With V trimmed by 7 bases and J by 1 base, 4 bases remained unmatched. CDR3 sequence: CASNLAGLNTGELFF. The CDR3 nucleotides read TGTGCCAGCAACCTAGCGGGGCTGAACACCGGGGAGCTGTTTTTT.

V usage is TRBV5-1 and J usage is TRBJ1-5, with 9 bases lining up with TRBD1. The V and J ends lost 3 bases and 7 bases, in that order; junction bases with no gene match: 5. The V gene's germline CDR1 is SGHRS and CDR2 YFSETQ. The CDR3 is 14 amino acids. CDR3 bases: TGCGCCAGCAGCTCGACAGGGGGAGAACAGCCCCAGCATTTT. Protein sequence: CASSSTGGEQPQHF.

V is TRBV4-1 and J is TRBJ2-1; D ambiguous. This CDR3 is 13 amino acids long. CDR1 and CDR2 (germline): MGHRA, YSYEKL. V was clipped by 1 base and J by 2 bases, with 3 bases between them. The CDR3 sequence: CASSQGPYNEQFF. CDR3 nucleotide sequence: TGCGCCAGCAGCCAAGGGCCCTACAATGAGCAGTTCTTC.

The chain uses TRBV29-1 and TRBJ2-7, with 8 bases identical to TRBD2. Germline lookup yields CDR1 SQVTM and CDR2 ANQGSEA. CDR3 length equals 14 residues. V lost 3 bases, J lost 4 bases, and 8 bases stayed unmatched. In DNA form, the CDR3 reads TGCAGCGTTGACATTAGGGGACTAGGATACGAGCAGTACTTC. This sequence encodes CSVDIRGLGYEQYF.

The chain is built from TRBV25-1 and TRBJ1-6; no definite D call. This CDR3 region has 14 residues. V lost 3 bases to trimming and J lost 9 bases, with 12 bases between them. Germline loops: CDR1 MGHDK, CDR2 SYGVNS. CDR3 in amino acids: CASSEAVGGSPLHF. In DNA, the CDR3 is TGTGCCAGCAGTGAGGCGGTTGGTGGTTCACCCCTCCACTTT. Using reference TRBV25-1 and TRBJ1-6 for the parts outside the CDR3, the full variable domain is EADIYQTPRYLVIGTGKKITLECSQTMGHDKMYWYQQDPGMELHLIHYSYGVNSTEKGDLSSESTVSRIRTEHFPLTLESARPSHTSQYLCASSEAVGGSPLHFGNGTRLTVT.

This chain connects TRBV5-1 to TRBJ2-6; D call uncertain. Germline CDR1 reads SGHRS; CDR2 reads YFSETQ. This CDR3 spans 15 amino acids. Trimming shortened V by 5 bases and J by 4 bases, and 13 bases separated the two germline ends. CDR3 DNA: TGCGCCAGCAGTTCCCGGGTCAGCGGGGCCAACGTCCTGACTTTC. Protein sequence: CASSSRVSGANVLTF.

The chain is built from TRBV6-1 and TRBJ2-7, with 10 nucleotides matching TRBD1. Trimming took 7 bases from V and 2 from J; bases not matched to a gene: 5. The germline V gene encodes CDR1 MNHNS and CDR2 SASEGT. The CDR3 length is 14 residues. The CDR3 reads CASNTGQGPYEQYF. The CDR3 DNA sequence: TGTGCCAGCAATACGGGACAGGGGCCCTACGAGCAGTACTTC.

This rearrangement joins TRBV6-1 to TRBJ1-2, with D unclear. Germline CDR1 MNHNS, CDR2 SASEGT. This CDR3 comprises 17 residues. With 3 bases removed from V and 5 bases from J, the gap between germline ends came to 22 bases. Here the CDR3 DNA reads TGTGCCAGCAGTGACGGGGATCTGCCGGTAGGGCGATATGGCTACACCTTC. Its protein product is CASSDGDLPVGRYGYTF.

The V call is TRBV6-1, the J call TRBJ1-3, with no clear D. CDR1 and CDR2 from the germline V gene are MNHNS and SASEGT. V dropped 10 bases and J dropped 4 bases, with 17 bases sitting between them. The CDR3 length is 14 residues. The CDR3 nucleotides read TGTGCCATCTCGGACGGGGTATCCGGAAACACCATATATTTT. Encoded protein: CAISDGVSGNTIYF.

The chain links TRBV5-1 to TRBJ2-5, with 9 bases that match TRBD2. J was trimmed by 5 bases and V by 0 bases; bases with no gene match: 8. CDR1 is SGHRS and CDR2 is YFSETQ in the germline V gene. The CDR3 has 16 residues. CDR3 protein: CASSLVAGGPSETQYF. CDR3 nucleotides: TGCGCCAGCAGCTTGGTTGCGGGGGGGCCTAGTGAGACCCAGTACTTC.